This TCR beta chain comes out of a study of CD8 T cells in Susac syndrome. Germline-derived CDR1 and CDR2 are KGHSH and LQKENI. The CDR3 spans 14 residues. The trim removed 5 bases at V and 2 bases at J, leaving 6 bases unmatched. With random hexamers, roughly 0.45 to 1 ug RNA was reverse transcribed. Via MiXCR, TCRdb re-called the immunoSEQ multiplex PCR reads, giving one row per CDR3 protein. The sample records 120,000 to 150,000 distinct CDR3 sequences, about 94% being singletons. The receptor comes from a human donor in good health. This chain connects TRBV18 to TRBJ2-7; 7 bases match TRBD1. The sample comprised CD8+ T cells from PBMCs. This CDR3 is CASSDTGVAYEQYF. CDR3 nucleotide sequence: TGTGCCAGCTCAGACACAGGGGTGGCCTACGAGCAGTACTTC.